In this sample, the clone carrying this T cell receptor beta chain turned up once. This specimen comes from a study of blood T cell repertoires in COVID-19. Profiled with immunoSEQ multiplex PCR; TCRdb holds only in-frame clones, not every one. The sample has about 220,000 clones, approximately 84% seen once; the top ten hold about 3%. CDR3 length: 13 amino acids. From germline, CDR1 is MNHEY and CDR2 SVGAGI. With V trimmed by 7 bases and J by 4 bases, 5 bases remained unmatched. Source material: peripheral blood. The clonotype was recovered from a woman aged 25 to 45 who had recovered from COVID-19. V is TRBV6-5 and J is TRBJ1-2, with 8 bases lining up with TRBD1. CDR3 loop: CASTRTGPYGYTF. CDR3 nucleotide sequence: TGTGCCAGCACTAGGACAGGGCCCTATGGCTACACCTTC.